A single sample gave rise to the 23 T cell receptor beta chains below, sequenced in a study of T cell changes during pregnancy in multiple sclerosis. The repertoire was sequenced with immunoSEQ multiplex PCR; TCRdb's copy has only in-frame clones and lacks some. In the table there are 40,000 to 60,000 clones, approximately 95% of which are singletons. This sample comprised CD4+ T cells from peripheral blood mononuclear cells, obtained in the third trimester of pregnancy. The origin of the receptors is a female donor with multiple sclerosis, enrolled in a pregnancy study.

This sequence joins TRBV27 and TRBJ2-1, with D possibly TRBD1 on 6 matching bases. This CDR3 spans 13 amino acids. V lost 7 bases to trimming and J lost 2 bases, with 9 bases between them. From germline, CDR1 is MNHEY and CDR2 SMNVEV (reference sequence). DNA of the CDR3: TGTGCCAGCACGGCAGGGGCCTACAATGAGCAGTTCTTC. This translates into CASTAGAYNEQFF.

J is TRBJ1-5 and V is TRBV18, with 8 positions matching TRBD1. CDR1 and CDR2 (germline): KGHSH, LQKENI. The CDR3 totals 14 residues. The V gene end was trimmed by 6 bases and the J gene end by 4 bases; junction bases not matched to a gene: 5. This chain's CDR3 is CASSPGQVNQPQHF. The CDR3 DNA sequence: TGTGCCAGCTCTCCGGGACAGGTAAATCAGCCCCAGCATTTT.

V usage is TRBV6-5 and J usage is TRBJ1-5; 9 positions match TRBD1. Trimming took 5 bases from V and 3 from J; bases not matched to a gene: 5. CDR3 length equals 15 residues. The germline V gene has CDR1 MNHEY and CDR2 SVGAGI. CDR3 amino acids: CASSPGTGHNQPQHF. The CDR3, as DNA: TGTGCCAGCAGTCCCGGGACAGGGCACAATCAGCCCCAGCATTTT.

The rearrangement links TRBV18 to TRBJ2-1; TRBD1 matches 7 bases. The CDR3 contains 16 residues. Germline V gene sequence: CDR1 KGHSH, CDR2 LQKENI. With V trimmed by 4 bases and J by 3 bases, 9 bases remained unmatched. The CDR3 loop is CASSLQGPDIYNEQFF. The CDR3 nucleotides read TGTGCCAGCTCACTACAGGGGCCCGATATCTACAATGAGCAGTTCTTC. Based on the CDR3 plus reference TRBV18 and TRBJ2-1, the full variable domain is NAGVMQNPRHLVRRRGQEARLRCSPMKGHSHVYWYRQLPEEGLKFMVYLQKENIIDESGMPKERFSAEFPKEGPSILRIQQVVRGDSAAYFCASSLQGPDIYNEQFFGPGTRLTVL.

This chain connects TRBV7-9 to TRBJ2-1; 9 bases are a match to TRBD1. Trimming at V came to 2 bases and at J to 8 bases, leaving 10 bases not matched to a gene. This CDR3 is 16 amino acids long. CDR1 SEHNR and CDR2 FQNEAQ come from the germline V gene (reference sequence). The CDR3 region is CASSLFGTGSYYEQFF. The CDR3 region has the DNA TGTGCCAGCAGCTTATTTGGGACAGGGTCTTATTATGAGCAGTTCTTC. The variable domain in full, with the rest retrieved from reference TRBV7-9 and TRBJ2-1, is DTGVSQNPRHKITKRGQNVTFRCDPISEHNRLYWYRQTLGQGPEFLTYFQNEAQLEKSRLLSDRFSAERPKGSFSTLEIQRTEQGDSAMYLCASSLFGTGSYYEQFFGPGTRLTVL.

The chain uses TRBV19 and TRBJ2-2, with 8 bases matching TRBD2. The CDR3 consists of 17 residues. The V and J ends lost 5 bases and 5 bases, in that order; junction bases with no gene match: 13. Germline V gene lookup returns CDR1 LNHDA and CDR2 SQIVND (reference sequence). In nucleotides, the CDR3 is TGTGCCAGTAGTTCGATAGCGGGAATTCGAGGGACCGGGGAGCTGTTTTTT. Its translation is CASSSIAGIRGTGELFF.

The chain is built from TRBV10-3 and TRBJ1-2; D call uncertain. V was pared by 10 bases and J by 0 bases, with 9 bases between. The CDR3 covers 12 residues. Germline CDR1 and CDR2: ENHRY and SYGVKD. The DNA of the CDR3 is TGTGCCACCAAGTCGGCTAACTATGGCTACACCTTC. Residues: CATKSANYGYTF.

In this sample, this clone turned up once. The chain couples TRBV5-5 to TRBJ2-5; perhaps TRBD1 as D (6 bases). The V gene's germline CDR1 is SGHKS and CDR2 YYEKEE (reference sequence). The CDR3 is made up of 15 amino acids. V was pared by 3 bases and J by 7 bases, with 19 bases between. This CDR3 is CASSSDSRSGATQYF. The DNA of the CDR3 is TGTGCCAGCAGCTCGGACAGCCGATCCGGGGCGACCCAGTACTTC.

The CDR3 protein is CASSFKRTGIYTF. The CDR3 DNA is TGTGCCAGCAGCTTCAAAAGGACAGGGATCTACACCTTC. The chain uses TRBV7-2 and TRBJ1-2, with 8 bases matching TRBD1. Looked up from germline, CDR1 is SGHTA and CDR2 is FQGNSA. This CDR3 is built from 13 residues. J lost 10 bases, V lost 3 bases, and 7 bases had no gene match.

This clone has only a few counts. The chain recombines TRBV5-4 with TRBJ2-2, with TRBD1 matching 7 bases. The length of the CDR3 is 16 residues. V lost 0 bases to trimming and J lost 0 bases; unmatched junction nucleotides: 2. Germline lookup yields CDR1 SGHNT and CDR2 YYREEE (reference sequence). DNA of the CDR3: TGTGCCAGCAGCTTGGCAGGGGGACCGAACACCGGGGAGCTGTTTTTT. Translated, it gives CASSLAGGPNTGELFF.

V gene TRBV14 combines with J gene TRBJ2-5; D ambiguous. The CDR3 is 12 amino acids. V lost 1 base, J lost 5 bases, and 5 bases lay in between. Germline V CDR1 and CDR2: SGHDN, FVKESK. This CDR3 reads CASSQVSETQYF. The CDR3 DNA sequence: TGTGCCAGCAGCCAAGTATCGGAGACCCAGTACTTC.

The chain combines TRBV9 with TRBJ1-6; 7 positions agree with TRBD1. The germline CDR1 and CDR2 sequences are SGDLS and YYNGEE. The J segment lost 6 bases and the V segment lost 0 bases, leaving 0 bases of the junction unmatched. The CDR3 spans 14 residues. CDR3 protein: CASSVAGGNSPLHF. For the CDR3, the DNA is TGTGCCAGCAGCGTAGCAGGGGGTAATTCACCCCTCCACTTT.

This chain uses TRBV4-3 with TRBJ2-7; the D gene is possibly TRBD1 (6 bases). The CDR3 covers 14 residues. In germline, CDR1 is LGHNA, CDR2 YSLEER. With 8 bases removed from V and 2 bases from J, the gap between germline ends came to 16 bases. The DNA for the CDR3 is TGCGCCAGCCGTAAACAACAGGGTCCCTACGAGCAGTACTTC. This codes for CASRKQQGPYEQYF.

The chain has TRBV7-8 and TRBJ2-7, with 8 bases that match TRBD1. Germline trimming cut 2 bases from V and 3 bases from J; bases unmatched to any gene: 6. Germline V gene sequence: CDR1 SGHVS, CDR2 FQNEAQ. This CDR3 is built from 15 residues. CDR3 coding DNA: TGTGCCAGCAGCTTATTCGGGACAGGTGACTACGAGCAGTACTTC. Protein sequence: CASSLFGTGDYEQYF.

This chain links TRBV5-1 with TRBJ2-7, with TRBD2 matching 12 bases. Germline CDR1 is SGHRS and CDR2 is YFSETQ. There are 17 residues in the CDR3. Germline trimming cut 3 bases from V and 0 bases from J; bases unmatched to any gene: 7. CDR3 sequence: CASSSPGLAGISYEQYF. The CDR3 region has the DNA TGCGCCAGCAGCTCGCCGGGACTAGCGGGTATCTCCTACGAGCAGTACTTC. The complete variable domain, with remaining parts taken from reference TRBV5-1 and TRBJ2-7, reads KAGVTQTPRYLIKTRGQQVTLSCSPISGHRSVSWYQQTPGQGLQFLFEYFSETQRNKGNFPGRFSGRQFSNSRSEMNVSTLELGDSALYLCASSSPGLAGISYEQYFGPGTRLTVT.

This chain joins TRBV7-9 and TRBJ2-3, with D maybe TRBD2 (7 bases). The germline V and J ends were trimmed by 0 bases and 6 bases, with 13 bases remaining between them. The length of the CDR3 is 15 residues. Germline V gene sequence: CDR1 SEHNR, CDR2 FQNEAQ (reference sequence). DNA of the CDR3: TGTGCCAGCAGCTTAGCGGGGGGGGCCGGGGATACGCAGTATTTT. Its protein product is CASSLAGGAGDTQYF.

The rearrangement uses TRBV7-8 and TRBJ2-2; no clear D. The CDR3 runs 15 residues. Germline CDR1 SGHVS, CDR2 FQNEAQ. Trimming took off 6 bases at V and 1 base at J, with 12 bases between the two ends. CDR3 nucleotides: TGTGCCAGCAGTCAACGGCGAGGGAACACCGGGGAGCTGTTTTTT. Protein product: CASSQRRGNTGELFF. The whole variable domain, remainder taken from reference TRBV7-8 and TRBJ2-2, is GAGVSQSPRYKVAKRGQDVALRCDPISGHVSLFWYQQALGQGPEFLTYFQNEAQLDKSGLPSDRFFAERPEGSVSTLKIQRTQQEDSAVYLCASSQRRGNTGELFFGEGSRLTVL.

The V call is TRBV6-5, the J call TRBJ1-1; the D gene is possibly TRBD1 (5 bases). The CDR3 sequence is 14 residues long. Germline assignment: CDR1 MNHEY and CDR2 SVGAGI. The V end was cut by 3 bases, the J end by 1 base, with 9 bases between. The DNA for the CDR3 is TGTGCCAGCAGTTATTTCGGACAGAACACTGAAGCTTTCTTT. Its translation is CASSYFGQNTEAFF.

The chain joins TRBV29-1 to TRBJ1-1, with D hard to call. The CDR3 runs 14 residues. Trimming pared 8 bases from V and 4 bases from J, leaving 20 bases between. Germline CDR1 reads SQVTM; CDR2 reads ANQGSEA. CDR3: CSIPKTEGSTEAFF. CDR3 DNA: TGCAGCATCCCTAAAACCGAAGGGAGCACTGAAGCTTTCTTT.

The V and J genes are TRBV6-4 and TRBJ2-1; 9 nucleotides align to TRBD2. V was pared by 4 bases and J by 8 bases, with 3 bases of the junction left unmatched. Germline V lookup: CDR1 MRHNA, CDR2 SNTAGT. This CDR3 is 13 amino acids long. CDR3 coding DNA: TGTGCCAGCAGTGCGCGGGAGGGGGATGAGCAGTTCTTC. Translation gives CASSAREGDEQFF.

V and J are TRBV18 and TRBJ1-2; 10 nucleotides match TRBD1. This CDR3 spans 14 amino acids. The germline gives CDR1 KGHSH, CDR2 LQKENI. The trim removed 4 bases at V and 3 bases at J, leaving 2 bases unmatched. The CDR3 spells CASSRDRGDYGYTF. DNA for the CDR3: TGTGCCAGCTCACGGGACAGGGGAGACTATGGCTACACCTTC.

This sequence joins TRBV29-1 and TRBJ1-2; D unclear. The V and J ends lost 4 bases and 5 bases respectively, with 17 bases between them. The germline V gene encodes CDR1 SQVTM and CDR2 ANQGSEA. The CDR3 has 14 residues. CDR3 in amino acids: CSVASSVSLYGYTF. The CDR3 DNA reads as TGCAGCGTTGCGTCCAGCGTGTCCCTTTATGGCTACACCTTC.

The chain employs TRBV9 and TRBJ2-2; maybe TRBD1 (5 bases). There are 13 residues in the CDR3. V shed 4 bases and J shed 5 bases, with 9 bases lying between them. Germline CDR1 reads SGDLS; CDR2 reads YYNGEE. The CDR3 DNA is TGTGCCAGCAGCCCTTCAGGGACCGGGGAGCTGTTTTTT. Translated: CASSPSGTGELFF.